The 20 T cell receptor beta chains given below trace back to one sample, sequenced in a study of kidney transplant recipient with SARS-CoV-2 infection. MiXCR was run by TCRdb on the reads, yielding one entry per CDR3 protein. The sample records roughly 250,000 distinct CDR3 sequences, under 30% being singletons. This specimen consisted of a blood sample, obtained at baseline and between days 110 and 120 from a kidney transplant recipient. These receptors all come from a male patient younger than 45 who had COVID-19 and was a kidney transplant recipient. Some T cells may be the graft donor's.

Regarding this clonotype: Possible read error: a much larger clone is one base away. CDR3 protein: CAWRWSGGGDGYTF. In DNA, the CDR3 is TGTGCCTGGAGGTGGTCCGGGGGGGGCGATGGCTACACCTTC. This rearrangement joins TRBV30 to TRBJ1-2; tentative D call: TRBD1 (6 bases). V lost 3 bases and J 6 bases, leaving 17 bases between the germline ends. CDR1 GTSNPN and CDR2 SVGIG come from the germline V gene (reference sequence). There are 14 residues in the CDR3. The full variable domain, in which reference TRBV30 and TRBJ1-2 provide the parts outside the CDR3, is SQTIHQWPATLVQPVGSPLSLECTVEGTSNPNLYWYRQAAGRGLQLLFYSVGIGQISSEVPQNLSASRPQDRQFILSSKKLLLSDSGFYLCAWRWSGGGDGYTFGSGTRLTVV.

This clonotype was counted ten times or more. The chain has TRBV10-3 and TRBJ2-1; possible D gene TRBD1, 5 bases. The CDR3 runs to 15 residues. Trimming removed 0 bases from V and 5 bases from J, with 11 bases in between. Germline CDR1 and CDR2: ENHRY and SYGVKD. Here the CDR3 DNA reads TGTGCCATCAGTGAGTCGTCCGCAGGGAACAATGAGCAGTTCTTC. It encodes CAISESSAGNNEQFF.

This clonotype was counted many times. The DNA is omitted, as the CDR3 cannot be located on it reliably, and the CDR3 follows TCRdb's listing. The chain recombines TRBV7-5 with TRBJ1-2. TRBV7-5 is flagged as a pseudogene. The CDR3 is 19 residues long, ends included. The CDR3 sequence: CISVPEFLYEVGKTYGYTF.

The V call is TRBV10-3, the J call TRBJ2-6; no clear D gene. Germline V gene data show CDR1 as ENHRY and CDR2 as SYGVKD. Trimming left V 9 bases short and J 0 bases short, with 9 bases between. The CDR3 runs 14 residues. This CDR3 is CAIGPDSGANVLTF. The CDR3 DNA follows: TGTGCCATTGGACCAGACTCTGGGGCCAACGTCCTGACTTTC.

As concerns this clonotype: This may arise from a read error, as a much more abundant clone is one base away. This chain connects TRBV3-1 to TRBJ1-3; D is unclear. The CDR3 loop spans 16 amino acids. The germline V gene encodes CDR1 LGHDT and CDR2 YNNKEL (reference sequence). The CDR3 loop is CASGQVHQISGNTIYF. CDR3 nucleotide sequence: TGTGCCAGCGGCCAGGTTCACCAGATCTCTGGAAACACCATATATTTT.

This clonotype was counted many times. V usage is TRBV3-1 and J usage is TRBJ2-2; D is undetermined. Germline CDR1 and CDR2: LGHDT and YNNKEL (reference sequence). Deletions cut 5 bases from V and 5 bases from J, with 24 bases between. The CDR3 length is 18 residues. The CDR3 is CASSVPRPISGLTGELFF. The DNA for the CDR3 is TGTGCCAGCAGCGTACCGCGTCCCATTTCAGGCTTGACCGGGGAGCTGTTTTTT.

This clonotype was recorded at least ten times. This chain joins TRBV7-8 and TRBJ1-2; no clear D gene. Trimming stripped 5 bases from V and 4 bases from J, with 23 bases between. Germline V gene data show CDR1 as SGHVS and CDR2 as FQNEAQ. This CDR3 is built from 17 residues. The CDR3 nucleotides read TGTGCCAGCAGCCAGATTGGGTTTACCCGAAAGACCTATGGCTACACCTTC. This translates into CASSQIGFTRKTYGYTF.

Comment on this clonotype: A much larger clone lies a single base off, so this may be a read error. This rearrangement joins TRBV27 to TRBJ2-3, with a weak D call TRBD1 (6 bases). The CDR3 is made up of 14 amino acids. Germline V gene sequence: CDR1 MNHEY, CDR2 SMNVEV (reference sequence). The CDR3 protein is CASSYRDAGDAQYF. The CDR3, as DNA: TGTGCCAGCAGTTACAGGGACGCAGGAGATGCGCAGTATTTT.

A word on this clonotype: It may be a read error: a sequence one base away is much more abundant. The V call is TRBV12-3 or TRBV12-4, the J call TRBJ2-7; 9 bases match TRBD1. The CDR3 extends over 13 amino acids. Trimming removed 6 bases from V and 9 bases from J; junction bases left unmatched: 9. The CDR3 region has the DNA TGTGCCAGCAGGCCGACAGGGGGAGGCGGGCAGTACTTC. Protein sequence: CASRPTGGGGQYF.

This clonotype was counted many times. The chain uses TRBV6-4 and TRBJ1-5, with D perhaps TRBD1 (6 bases). V was shortened by 5 bases and J by 4 bases, with 15 bases between the two germline ends. CDR3 length: 15 amino acids. Looked up from germline, CDR1 is MRHNA and CDR2 is SNTAGT. CDR3 region: CASSPGPQGNQPQHF. DNA for the CDR3: TGTGCCAGCAGTCCCGGCCCTCAGGGGAATCAGCCCCAGCATTTT.

This clonotype was counted ten times or more. The chain employs TRBV12-3 or TRBV12-4 and TRBJ1-1, with a weak D call TRBD1 (6 bases). V shed 7 bases and J shed 2 bases, with 11 bases lying between them. This CDR3 comprises 13 residues. DNA of the CDR3: TGTGCCAGCACCCGGACAGCTAACACTGAAGCTTTCTTT. Residues: CASTRTANTEAFF.

In its sample, this clonotype was seen a few times. The CDR3 DNA is TGTGCCAGCAGCGTAGGTGTGGGAGGGTATGGTGAGCAGTTCTTC. Protein product: CASSVGVGGYGEQFF. This chain joins TRBV9 and TRBJ2-1; 7 nucleotides agree with TRBD2. Losses at the gene ends were 0 bases for V and 9 bases for J; bases not matched to a gene: 9. CDR1 and CDR2 (germline): SGDLS, YYNGEE. This CDR3 spans 15 amino acids.

This clonotype was detected ten times or more. The V and J genes are TRBV25-1 and TRBJ1-2; D unresolved. V gave up 5 bases and J gave up 4 bases, with 23 bases separating them. The CDR3 covers 17 residues. Germline CDR1 and CDR2: MGHDK and SYGVNS. The CDR3 region is CASSPNQELGKTYGYTF. As DNA, the CDR3 is TGTGCCAGCAGTCCCAATCAAGAACTGGGAAAGACCTATGGCTACACCTTC.

A remark on this clonotype: Germline is not matched at one junction end, which may reflect a read error. The rearrangement joins TRBV6-2 or TRBV6-3 to TRBJ1-1, with a tentative D call TRBD1 (5 bases). CDR1 is MNHEY, CDR2 SVGEGT, per germline. The CDR3 is 14 amino acids. The CDR3 DNA reads TGTACCAGCAGTCACAGGACCGGAGGCACTGAAGCTTTCTTT. Protein sequence: CTSSHRTGGTEAFF.

In this sample, this clonotype turned up once. It may be a read error: a sequence one base away is much more abundant. The gene calls are TRBV12-3 or TRBV12-4 and TRBJ2-7; TRBD2 might be the D (6 bases). Trimming pared 8 bases from V and 6 bases from J, leaving 17 bases between. The CDR3 is made up of 13 amino acids. The CDR3, as DNA: TGTGCCAGCGGTTCCCTCGGGAGCCCCGAGCAGTACTTC. Its protein product is CASGSLGSPEQYF.

In this sample, this clonotype turned up once. A much larger clone lies one base from this, so it may be a read error. This chain joins TRBV19 and TRBJ2-2, with TRBD1 matching over 9 bases. Germline CDR1 LNHDA, CDR2 SQIVND (reference sequence). The CDR3 contains 16 residues. The DNA of the CDR3 is TGTGCCAGTAGTCGGGACAGGGCCGGGAACGCCGGGGAGCTGTTTTTT. Its translation is CASSRDRAGNAGELFF.

With regard to this clonotype: A much larger clone differs by one base, so this may be a read error. The chain carries TRBV20-1 and TRBJ2-2; TRBD2 matches 14 bases. The germline V gene has CDR1 DFQATT and CDR2 SNEGSKA (reference sequence). The CDR3 consists of 14 residues. CDR3: CSASTSGRAGEMFF. The DNA for the CDR3 is TGCAGTGCGTCGACTAGCGGGAGGGCCGGGGAGATGTTTTTT.

This clonotype was detected many times. The chain combines TRBV3-1 with TRBJ1-1; D is unclear. Trimming removed 5 bases from V and 4 bases from J, with 23 bases in between. Looked up from germline, CDR1 is LGHDT and CDR2 is YNNKEL (reference sequence). The CDR3 runs to 17 residues. The CDR3 here is CASSCVRPISIRTEAFF. The CDR3 nucleotides read TGTGCCAGCAGCTGTGTTCGTCCCATTTCAATTCGCACTGAAGCTTTCTTT.

This clonotype showed up just a few times. The chain uses TRBV5-4 and TRBJ2-3, with 8 bases aligning to TRBD2. Germline values: CDR1 SGHNT, CDR2 YYREEE (reference sequence). V gave up 0 bases and J gave up 6 bases; unmatched junction bases: 9. The length of the CDR3 is 16 residues. In DNA form, the CDR3 reads TGTGCCAGCAGCTTGGTGGTAGCGGGAAAGGGCGATACGCAGTATTTT. Its translation: CASSLVVAGKGDTQYF.

Regarding this clonotype: Given a much more abundant clone one base away, this may be a read error. The V gene is TRBV2, the J gene TRBJ2-5, with 10 bases lining up with TRBD2. Germline trimming cut 6 bases from V and 1 base from J; bases unmatched to any gene: 8. CDR1 SNHLY and CDR2 FYNNEI come from the germline V gene. The CDR3 sequence is 16 residues long. CDR3 protein: CASRAGASGGQETQYF. CDR3 coding DNA: TGTGCCAGCAGAGCCGGGGCTAGCGGGGGCCAAGAGACCCAGTACTTC. Full variable domain (remainder filled in from reference TRBV2 and TRBJ2-5): EPEVTQTPSHQVTQMGQEVILRCVPISNHLYFYWYRQILGQKVEFLVSFYNNEISEKSEIFDDQFSVERPDGSNFTLKIRSTKLEDSAMYFCASRAGASGGQETQYFGPGTRLLVL.